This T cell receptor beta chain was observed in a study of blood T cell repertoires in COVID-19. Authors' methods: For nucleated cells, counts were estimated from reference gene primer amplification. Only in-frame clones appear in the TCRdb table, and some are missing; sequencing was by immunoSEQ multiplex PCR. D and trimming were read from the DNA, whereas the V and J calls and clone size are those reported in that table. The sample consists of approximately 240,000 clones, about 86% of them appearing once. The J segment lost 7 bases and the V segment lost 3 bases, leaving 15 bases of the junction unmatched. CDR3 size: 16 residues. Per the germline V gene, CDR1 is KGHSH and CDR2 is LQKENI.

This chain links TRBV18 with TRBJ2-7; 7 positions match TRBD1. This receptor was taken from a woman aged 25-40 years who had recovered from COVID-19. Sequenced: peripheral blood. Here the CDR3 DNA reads TGTGCCAGCTCACCGCTTACGGGACAGCTTTCGGGAGAGCAGTACTTC. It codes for CASSPLTGQLSGEQYF.